These 12 T cell receptor beta chains came from one sample sequenced in a study of blood T cell repertoires in COVID-19. Sequencing used immunoSEQ multiplex PCR; TCRdb keeps in-frame clones, though not all of them. Of some 240,000 clones in the sample, 75% to 85% are singletons; the top ten hold roughly 1.4%. Sequenced sample: peripheral blood. The receptors here all came from a woman in her forties who had recovered from COVID-19.

The V and J genes are TRBV6-2 or TRBV6-3 and TRBJ2-1; D is unclear. The V end was cut by 6 bases, the J end by 2 bases, with 11 bases between. CDR1 and CDR2 (germline): MNHEY, SVGEGT. This CDR3 contains 14 residues. The CDR3 DNA is TGTGCCAGCAGCCGCCAGCGCGCCTACAATGAGCAGTTCTTC. Translated: CASSRQRAYNEQFF.

The chain carries TRBV11-2 and TRBJ2-5; maybe TRBD1 (5 bases). Germline lookup yields CDR1 SGHAT and CDR2 FQNNGV. The CDR3 sequence is 13 residues long. Trimming took off 3 bases at V and 5 bases at J, with 10 bases between the two ends. The CDR3 nucleotides are TGTGCCAGCAGCTTTAGTGGGGCGGAGACCCAGTACTTC. Its translation: CASSFSGAETQYF.

The J gene is TRBJ2-5, the V gene TRBV5-1; TRBD2 agrees at 10 bases. V lost 0 bases and J lost 4; bases outside the gene matches: 6. Germline V gene sequence: CDR1 SGHRS, CDR2 YFSETQ. This CDR3 contains 16 residues. In DNA, the CDR3 is TGCGCCAGCAGCTTGGGGCCTAGCGGGGGATCAGAGACCCAGTACTTC. Its translation is CASSLGPSGGSETQYF.

V usage is TRBV19 and J usage is TRBJ2-3; D gene unclear. V lost 0 bases to trimming and J lost 6 bases, with 7 bases between them. The CDR3 runs 13 residues. CDR1 and CDR2 from the germline V gene are LNHDA and SQIVND (reference sequence). The CDR3 nucleotides read TGTGCCAGTAGTATAGACAGGTGGGATACGCAGTATTTT. Translation: CASSIDRWDTQYF.

The count of this clone is one. The V and J genes are TRBV10-3 and TRBJ1-2; no firm D call. Germline V gene data show CDR1 as ENHRY and CDR2 as SYGVKD. This CDR3 has 13 residues. Trimming stripped 8 bases from V and 7 bases from J, with 17 bases between. The CDR3 protein is CAIQGREGRGYTF. In DNA, the CDR3 is TGTGCCATCCAAGGGCGCGAGGGTCGTGGCTACACCTTC.

Only one count was recorded for this clone. This sequence joins TRBV7-9 and TRBJ1-1; D unclear. The germline CDR1 and CDR2 sequences are SEHNR and FQNEAQ (reference sequence). V lost 5 bases and J lost 10, with 17 bases in between. CDR3 length: 13 residues. The CDR3 DNA reads TGTGCCAGCAGCGACCCCACGGTAGGCGGAGCTTTCTTT. Protein sequence: CASSDPTVGGAFF.

The CDR3 DNA is TGTGCCAGCAGCTCGGGACAGGGGTGGACTGAAGCTTTCTTT. Protein product: CASSSGQGWTEAFF. J is TRBJ1-1 and V is TRBV7-9; 10 nucleotides match TRBD1. This CDR3 spans 14 amino acids. Germline V CDR1 and CDR2: SEHNR, FQNEAQ (reference sequence). V shed 4 bases and J 5 bases; nucleotides not matched to a gene: 4.

J is TRBJ1-2 and V is TRBV6-6; 7 bases match TRBD1. J lost 6 bases, V lost 7 bases, and 14 bases had no gene match. There are 15 residues in the CDR3. Germline loops: CDR1 MNHNY, CDR2 SVGAGI (reference sequence). The chain's CDR3 is CASNPPTTGVDGYTF. In DNA, the CDR3 is TGTGCCAGCAATCCTCCTACAACAGGGGTAGATGGCTACACCTTC.

The CDR3 is CASSPGTGIAGANVLTF. In nucleotides, the CDR3 is TGTGCCAGCAGCCCCGGGACAGGTATCGCTGGGGCCAACGTCCTGACTTTC. The V call is TRBV7-3, the J call TRBJ2-6, with 8 positions matching TRBD1. Germline assignment: CDR1 SGHTA and CDR2 FQGTGA. V trimming: 5 bases; J trimming: 2 bases; junction bases outside the gene matches: 8. The CDR3 has 17 residues.

The chain uses TRBV5-1 and TRBJ1-5, with D uncertain. The CDR3 length is 15 residues. V gave up 0 bases and J gave up 7 bases, with 14 bases separating them. Germline assignment: CDR1 SGHRS and CDR2 YFSETQ. In nucleotides, the CDR3 is TGCGCCAGCAGCTTGGCCGGGGTGGGCGGCCAGCCCCAGCATTTT. As protein: CASSLAGVGGQPQHF. The whole variable domain, filled in from reference TRBV5-1 and TRBJ1-5, reads KAGVTQTPRYLIKTRGQQVTLSCSPISGHRSVSWYQQTPGQGLQFLFEYFSETQRNKGNFPGRFSGRQFSNSRSEMNVSTLELGDSALYLCASSLAGVGGQPQHFGDGTRLSIL.

Concerning this clone: One end of the junction does not line up with germline, which may come from a read error. The chain links TRBV5-1 to TRBJ1-1, with D perhaps matching TRBD1 (5 bases). The germline V gene encodes CDR1 SGHRS and CDR2 YFSETQ. This CDR3 region has 13 residues. DNA of the CDR3: TGCGCCAGCAGGTTGGGACGGGGCACTGAAGCTTTCTTT. As protein: CASRLGRGTEAFF.

The CDR3, as DNA: TGCGCCAGCAGCTGGTCGACTAGTTGGAACACCGGGGAGCTGTTTTTT. It encodes CASSWSTSWNTGELFF. This chain links TRBV5-1 with TRBJ2-2; perhaps TRBD2 as D (6 bases). The CDR3 loop spans 16 amino acids. Trimming took 3 bases from V and 1 from J, leaving 13 bases between them. CDR1 and CDR2 from the germline V gene are SGHRS and YFSETQ.